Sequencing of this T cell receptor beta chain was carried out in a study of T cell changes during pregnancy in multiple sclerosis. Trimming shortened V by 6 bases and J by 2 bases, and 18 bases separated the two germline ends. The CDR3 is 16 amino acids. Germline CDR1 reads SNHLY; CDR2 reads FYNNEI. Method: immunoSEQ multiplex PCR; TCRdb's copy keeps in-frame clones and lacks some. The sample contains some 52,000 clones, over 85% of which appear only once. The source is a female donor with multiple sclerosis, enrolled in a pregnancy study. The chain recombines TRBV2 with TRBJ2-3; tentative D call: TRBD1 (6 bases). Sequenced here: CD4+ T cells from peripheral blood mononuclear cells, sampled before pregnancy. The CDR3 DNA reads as TGTGCCAGCAGCAGACGGGACACCCGTTTCACAGATACGCAGTATTTT. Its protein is CASSRRDTRFTDTQYF.